This T cell receptor (beta chain) comes out of a study of blood T cells in healthy people across ages. CDR1 is MNHEY and CDR2 is SMNVEV in the germline V gene (reference sequence). This CDR3 comprises 14 residues. The V and J ends lost 0 bases and 8 bases respectively, with 11 bases between them. Together with a sample-barcoded 5' primer, a J-beta primer mix was included in a second PCR lasting roughly 6 to 12 cycles. MiXCR, applied by TCRdb to the 5' RACE reads, yields one record per CDR3 protein. This sample has roughly 500,000 distinct CDR3 sequences, with 25% to 30% found just once. V is TRBV27 and J is TRBJ1-3; perhaps TRBD1 as D (5 bases). The receptor was derived from a woman aged 65 to 85 in good health. Sequences were obtained from blood. CDR3 DNA: TGTGCCAGCAGTTTATCCGGAACGGGGCACACCATATATTTT. This encodes CASSLSGTGHTIYF.